This TCR beta chain is from a study of blood T cell repertoires in COVID-19. Background on the study: PBMCs, B-cell-depleted T cells, or T cells were the source of the cDNA or gDNA that made up the material.

The table came from immunoSEQ multiplex PCR; TCRdb's copy has only in-frame clones and leaves some out. The sample has about 100,000 clones, over 80% seen once; the top ten hold approximately 1.3%. The sequencing sample was made of peripheral blood. This TCR derives from a woman in her thirties with acute or convalescent COVID-19.

The CDR3 DNA reads TGTGCCAGCAGTTTCCAGCGGCCCTACTCGGACGAGCAGTACTTC. This translates into CASSFQRPYSDEQYF. The chain has TRBV27 and TRBJ2-7; D possibly corresponds to TRBD2 (5 bases). The length of the CDR3 is 15 residues. V shed 3 bases and J shed 5 bases, with 17 bases lying between them. Germline lookup yields CDR1 MNHEY and CDR2 SMNVEV (reference sequence).